This entry concerns a single T cell receptor (beta chain). The antigen this receptor binds is unknown. Base qualities were left out, and no much larger clone turns up one base away. This same CDR3 is encoded by further DNA sequences in the sample. CDR1 LGHNA and CDR2 YSLEER were looked up in the germline V gene. The CDR3 runs 13 amino acids, cysteine and phenylalanine included. CDR3 DNA only is kept here, 39 bases in frame from base 1. V lost 3 bases and J lost 10 bases, and the count of bases not matched to a germline gene is 2. The immunoSEQ Assay, a bias-controlled multiplex PCR, was used to amplify TCRbeta CDR3 regions from genomic DNA. On the study's bioinformatics: Nucleated cell counts per sample were estimated from amplification of reference gene primers within the assay. Sequence reads were collapsed and filtered to measure the absolute abundance of every unique TCRbeta CDR3 rearrangement. For each sample, productive Simpson clonality was calculated by taking the square root of Simpson's diversity index across productive rearrangements. Sourced from immuneACCESS, this table was stored by TCRdb with only in-frame sequences that have V and J called. A share of the clones is absent; for the studies checked, an unresolved V gene accounts for under half, and the remainder has no known explanation. The V and J calls and clone size are taken from that table; D and trimming were inferred from the DNA. The table for this sample lists roughly 330,000 clones; around 87% of them were counted only once. Approximately 5.3% of the sample is held by the ten biggest clonotypes.

Participants in the prospective study were aged 18 to 89 years, lived in 20 to 25 United States geographic areas, and enrolled through a virtual design. In the prospective study, participants were assigned to cohorts based on the clinical history participants reported in a screening survey and a study questionnaire. Recovered participants in ImmuneRACE Cohort 3 were defined as having two consecutive negative NP/OP PCR tests, clearance from a healthcare professional, or resolution of symptoms. Mobile phlebotomists in the prospective study collected whole blood, serum and a nasopharyngeal or oropharyngeal swab from every participant. Over a 2-month period, participants in the prospective study had the option of providing additional blood draws and questionnaires. Before DNA extraction, prospective study blood samples were shipped either frozen or at room temperature. This record comes from a study of blood T cell repertoires in COVID-19 (dated by TCRdb to the early 2020s). About the study as a whole: Samples covering the acute and convalescent phases of COVID-19 were provided by collaborators in the United States, Italy and Spain. A de-identified subject ID, COVID-19 status, age in years and sex were almost always included in the sample metadata. The dataset comprised deeply sampled blood TCRbeta repertoires from subjects exposed to, actively infected with, or recovered from COVID-19. The material from the prospective study consisted of cDNA or gDNA derived from T cells, B-cell-depleted T cells, or PBMCs. The samples were drawn from the first 160 participants of the ongoing ImmuneRACE study and from roughly 1,300 subjects provided by 6 global collaborators. Where available, HLA class I and class II types were obtained from metadata supplied by the sample provider rather than from assay-based typing. A freely available public database, intended as a resource for researchers studying the immune response to SARS-CoV-2, is where the repertoires were released.

General study outcomes and caveats: The amount of clinical and demographic metadata varied by source and participant and was provided uncurated.

This clonotype was obtained from a young woman who had recovered from COVID-19. This sequence uses TRBV4-3 and TRBJ1-6, and 8 junction bases match TRBD1. Sequencing was done on a sample of PBMCs or T cells enriched from blood (not recorded which). The CDR3 protein sequence reads: CASSQDRDSPLHF. The DNA reads as follows: TGCGCCAGCAGCCAGGACAGGGACTCACCCCTCCACTTT.